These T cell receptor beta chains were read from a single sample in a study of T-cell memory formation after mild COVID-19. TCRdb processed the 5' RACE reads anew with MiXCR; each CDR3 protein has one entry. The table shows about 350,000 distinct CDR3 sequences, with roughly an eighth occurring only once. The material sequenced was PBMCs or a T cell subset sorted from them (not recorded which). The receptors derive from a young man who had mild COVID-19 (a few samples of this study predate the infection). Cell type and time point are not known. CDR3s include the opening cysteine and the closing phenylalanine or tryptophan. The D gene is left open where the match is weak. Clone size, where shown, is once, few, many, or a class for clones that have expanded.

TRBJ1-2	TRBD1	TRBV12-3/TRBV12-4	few	CASTGGAGWDYGYTF	TGTGCCAGCACAGGGGGGGCAGGCTGGGACTATGGCTACACCTTC
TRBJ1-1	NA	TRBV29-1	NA	CSVEGGVRANTEAFF	TGCAGCGTTGAGGGTGGGGTCAGGGCGAACACTGAAGCTTTCTTT
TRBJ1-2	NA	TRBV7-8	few	CASSRTGTFYGYTF	TGTGCCAGCAGCCGGACCGGGACATTCTATGGCTACACCTTC
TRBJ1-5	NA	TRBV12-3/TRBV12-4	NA	CASSLQQQPQHF	TGTGCCAGCAGTTTACAGCAACAGCCCCAGCATTTT
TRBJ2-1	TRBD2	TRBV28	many	CASSPPPSGGTHEQFF	TGTGCCAGCAGTCCCCCCCCTAGCGGGGGGACCCATGAGCAGTTCTTC
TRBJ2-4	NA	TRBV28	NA	CASTLPGNRDIQYF	TGTGCCAGCACCCTACCGGGGAATAGGGACATTCAGTACTTC
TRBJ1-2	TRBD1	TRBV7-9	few	CASSLNDRGYGYTF	TGTGCCAGCAGCTTAAATGACAGGGGCTATGGCTACACCTTC
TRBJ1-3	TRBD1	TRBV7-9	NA	CASSPQRADRVIGNTIYF	TGTGCCAGCAGCCCCCAACGCGCCGACAGGGTTATTGGAAACACCATATATTTT
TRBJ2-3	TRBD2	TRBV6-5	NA	CASSSSGGRTTDTQYF	TGTGCCAGCAGTTCCAGCGGGGGGCGAACCACAGATACGCAGTATTTT
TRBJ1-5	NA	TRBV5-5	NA	CASSSTVLRPQHF	TGTGCCAGCAGCAGTACAGTGTTGAGACCCCAGCATTTT